This section outlines one T cell receptor beta chain sequence together with its context. The antigen is unknown. The germline V gene has CDR1 SGHAT and CDR2 FQNNGV. The V end lost 3 bases, the J end lost 8 bases, and 8 bases lay between the germline ends. CDR3 length: 12 residues. TCRdb re-called the reads with MiXCR, one entry per CDR3 protein. There are 400,000 or so distinct CDR3 sequences in the sample; around 18% occur only once, and around 8.6% lies in the top ten. This sample was taken from a study of T cell repertoires in cytomegalovirus infection. At the level of the study: From public TCR beta signatures came an indication of both CMV infection and matching HLA type.

General study findings and limits: The study identified carriers of CMV plus the relevant HLA from cumulative public TCR beta family frequency. CMV-specific TCR beta clonotypes restricted by HLA-C dominated the ex vivo response.

This chain joins TRBV11-2 and TRBJ1-3; perhaps TRBD1 as D (6 bases). The receptor was derived from a human donor in good health (CMV status not recorded). Some clones in this sample may be carry-over from other donors' samples. The sample was PBMCs. CDR3 sequence (DNA): TGTGCCAGCAGCTTTAAGGGGGACACCATATATTTT. It specifies CASSFKGDTIYF.